This T cell receptor (beta chain) is drawn from a study of T cell responses to AZD1222 COVID-19 vaccine. Study summary: Pooling was applied to second doses at about 4 or about 12 weeks.

Profiling relied on immunoSEQ multiplex PCR, and the TCRdb table lists in-frame clones only, not all of them. The sample lists about 180,000 clones; approximately 86% were seen once. This TCR was sampled from an adult in good health. Specimen: peripheral blood, collected on day 0 of AZD1222 vaccination.

The CDR3 sequence is CASSFDFRGDTDEAFF. DNA of the CDR3: TGTGCCAGCAGCTTTGATTTTCGCGGGGACACGGACGAAGCTTTCTTT. V gene TRBV12-1 combines with J gene TRBJ1-1. TRBV12-1 counts as a pseudogene. This CDR3 has 16 residues.